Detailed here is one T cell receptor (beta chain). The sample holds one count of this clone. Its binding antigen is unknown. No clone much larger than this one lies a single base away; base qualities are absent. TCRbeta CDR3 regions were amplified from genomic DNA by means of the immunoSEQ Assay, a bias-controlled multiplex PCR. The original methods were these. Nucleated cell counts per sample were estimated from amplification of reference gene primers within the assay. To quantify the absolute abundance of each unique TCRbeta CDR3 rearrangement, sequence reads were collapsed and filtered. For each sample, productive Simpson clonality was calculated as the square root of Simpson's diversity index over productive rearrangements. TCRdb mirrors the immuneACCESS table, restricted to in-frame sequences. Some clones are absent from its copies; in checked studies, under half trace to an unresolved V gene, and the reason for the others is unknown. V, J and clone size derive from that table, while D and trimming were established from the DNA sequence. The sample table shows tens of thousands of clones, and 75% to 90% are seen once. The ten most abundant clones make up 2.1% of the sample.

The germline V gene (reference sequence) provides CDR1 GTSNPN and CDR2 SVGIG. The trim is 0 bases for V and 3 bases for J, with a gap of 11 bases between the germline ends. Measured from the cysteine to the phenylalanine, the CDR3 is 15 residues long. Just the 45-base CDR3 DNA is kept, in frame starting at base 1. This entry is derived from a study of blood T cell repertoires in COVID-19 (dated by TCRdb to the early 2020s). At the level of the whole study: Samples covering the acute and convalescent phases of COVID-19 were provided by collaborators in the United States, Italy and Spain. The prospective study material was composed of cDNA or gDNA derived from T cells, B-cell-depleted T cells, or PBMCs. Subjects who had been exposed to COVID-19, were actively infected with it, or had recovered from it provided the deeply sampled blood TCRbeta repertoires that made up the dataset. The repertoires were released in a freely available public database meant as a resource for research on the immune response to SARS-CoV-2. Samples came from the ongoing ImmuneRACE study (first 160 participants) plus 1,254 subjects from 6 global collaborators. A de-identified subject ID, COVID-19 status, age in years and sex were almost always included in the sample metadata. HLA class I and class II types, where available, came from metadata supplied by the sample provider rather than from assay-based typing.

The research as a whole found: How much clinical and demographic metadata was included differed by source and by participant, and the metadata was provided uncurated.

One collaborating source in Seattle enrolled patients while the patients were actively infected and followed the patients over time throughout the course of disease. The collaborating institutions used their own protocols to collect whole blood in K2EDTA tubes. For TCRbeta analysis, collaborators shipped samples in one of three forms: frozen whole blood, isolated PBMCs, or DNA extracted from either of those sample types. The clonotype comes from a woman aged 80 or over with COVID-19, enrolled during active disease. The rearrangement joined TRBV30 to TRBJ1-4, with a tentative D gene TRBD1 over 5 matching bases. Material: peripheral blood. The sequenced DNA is TGTGCCTGGAGTGTTACGCGGGGGGCTAATGAAAAACTGTTTTTT. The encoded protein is CAWSVTRGANEKLFF.